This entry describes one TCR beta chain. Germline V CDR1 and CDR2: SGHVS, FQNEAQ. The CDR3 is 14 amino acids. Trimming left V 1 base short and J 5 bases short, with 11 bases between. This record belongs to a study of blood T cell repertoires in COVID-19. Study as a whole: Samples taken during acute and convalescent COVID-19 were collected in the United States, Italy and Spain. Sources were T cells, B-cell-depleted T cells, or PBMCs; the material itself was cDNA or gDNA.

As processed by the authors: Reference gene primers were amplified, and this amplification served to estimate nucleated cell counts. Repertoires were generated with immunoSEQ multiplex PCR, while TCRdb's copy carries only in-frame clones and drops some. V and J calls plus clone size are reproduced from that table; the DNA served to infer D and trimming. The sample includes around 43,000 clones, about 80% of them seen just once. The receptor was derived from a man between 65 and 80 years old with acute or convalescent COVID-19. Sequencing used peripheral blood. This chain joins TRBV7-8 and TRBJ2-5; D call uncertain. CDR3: CASSLVSPRETQYF. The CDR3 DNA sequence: TGTGCCAGCAGCTTAGTGTCGCCCCGGGAGACCCAGTACTTC.